The 7 T cell receptor beta chains below come from one sample, sequenced in a study of blood T cell repertoires in COVID-19. Data came from immunoSEQ multiplex PCR; TCRdb stores just in-frame clones and leaves some out. The sample shows approximately 200,000 clones, 80% to 90% of them seen only once. The sequenced sample consisted of peripheral blood. These receptors were collected from a man in his sixties who had recovered from COVID-19.

CDR3 amino acids: CASSLTLAGGSYEQYF. CDR3 in DNA: TGTGCCAGCAGCTTAACACTAGCGGGGGGGTCCTACGAGCAGTACTTC. J is TRBJ2-7 and V is TRBV7-2; 13 bases agree with TRBD2. V gave up 2 bases and J gave up 1 base; unmatched junction bases: 2. The germline gives CDR1 SGHTA, CDR2 FQGNSA. The CDR3 totals 16 residues.

V and J are TRBV5-1 and TRBJ2-3; D not certain. The CDR3 runs 13 residues. The germline V gene encodes CDR1 SGHRS and CDR2 YFSETQ. Trimming pared 7 bases from V and 2 bases from J, leaving 11 bases between. The CDR3 loop is CASSGSNTDTQYF. The CDR3 DNA follows: TGCGCCAGCTCGGGTTCCAACACAGATACGCAGTATTTT.

V gene TRBV7-2 combines with J gene TRBJ2-7; D call uncertain. Per the germline V gene, CDR1 is SGHTA and CDR2 is FQGNSA. Trimming took off 5 bases at V and 3 bases at J, with 11 bases between the two ends. The CDR3 has 13 amino acids. CDR3 sequence reads: CASSQRRSYEQYF. The CDR3 DNA follows: TGTGCCAGCAGCCAAAGGCGGAGCTACGAGCAGTACTTC. Full variable domain (remainder filled in from reference TRBV7-2 and TRBJ2-7): GAGVSQSPSNKVTEKGKDVELRCDPISGHTALYWYRQSLGQGLEFLIYFQGNSAPDKSGLPSDRFSAERTGGSVSTLTIQRTQQEDSAVYLCASSQRRSYEQYFGPGTRLTVT.

This clone was detected once. The chain uses TRBV27 and TRBJ1-6; D might be TRBD1 (6 bases). The V and J ends lost 3 bases and 10 bases respectively, with 10 bases between them. Germline assignment: CDR1 MNHEY and CDR2 SMNVEV (reference sequence). The CDR3 contains 13 residues. The DNA for the CDR3 is TGTGCCAGCAGTTTGGACAGAATCTCACCCCTCCACTTT. Its protein product is CASSLDRISPLHF.

The V gene is TRBV5-5, the J gene TRBJ1-4; D remains ambiguous. The germline V and J ends were trimmed by 1 base and 1 base, with 5 bases remaining between them. The CDR3 sequence is 14 residues long. CDR1 and CDR2 (germline): SGHKS, YYEKEE (reference sequence). The CDR3 protein is CASSLRVTNEKLFF. As DNA, the CDR3 is TGTGCCAGCAGCTTGCGGGTAACTAATGAAAAACTGTTTTTT.

The V gene is TRBV5-4, the J gene TRBJ1-1, with a weak D call TRBD1 (6 bases). This CDR3 has 16 residues. Germline V gene lookup returns CDR1 SGHNT and CDR2 YYREEE (reference sequence). Trimming pared 4 bases from V and 7 bases from J, leaving 23 bases between. The DNA of the CDR3 is TGTGCCAGCAGCACCAGTACAGGGCCCAGAACCTTTGAAGCTTTCTTT. Its protein product is CASSTSTGPRTFEAFF.

The rearrangement links TRBV3-1 (or the pseudogene TRBV3-2) to TRBJ2-1; D perhaps matches TRBD1 (6 bases). With 0 bases removed from V and 10 bases from J, the gap between germline ends came to 22 bases. There are 17 residues in the CDR3. The germline V gene encodes CDR1 LGHDT and CDR2 YNNKEL (reference sequence). The CDR3 coding sequence is TGTGCCAGCAGCCAAGAAGAGGGCAGGGGTACAAGAGAAGAGCAGTTCTTC. Its protein is CASSQEEGRGTREEQFF.